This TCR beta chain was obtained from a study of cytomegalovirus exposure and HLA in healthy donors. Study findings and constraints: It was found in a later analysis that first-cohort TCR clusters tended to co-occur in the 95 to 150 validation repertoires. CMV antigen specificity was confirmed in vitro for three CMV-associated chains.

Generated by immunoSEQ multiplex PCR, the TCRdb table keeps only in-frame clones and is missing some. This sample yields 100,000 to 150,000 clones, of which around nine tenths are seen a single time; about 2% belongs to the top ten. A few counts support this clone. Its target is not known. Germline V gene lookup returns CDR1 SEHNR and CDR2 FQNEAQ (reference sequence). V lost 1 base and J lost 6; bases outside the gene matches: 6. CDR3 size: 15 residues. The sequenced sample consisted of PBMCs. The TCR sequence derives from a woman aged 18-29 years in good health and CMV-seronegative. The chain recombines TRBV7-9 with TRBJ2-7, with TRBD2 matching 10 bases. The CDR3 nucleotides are TGTGCCAGCAGCTTAGGGCTAGCGGGAGAGGGCGAGCAGTACTTC. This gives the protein CASSLGLAGEGEQYF.